This TCR beta chain was observed in a study of T cells after yellow fever vaccination. Whole-study findings and limits: The appearance of a small share of clonotypes in both CD4 and CD8 compartments was observed. A large majority of primary-vaccination clones showed up again after the booster (approximately 95% CD4, 75% to 90% CD8). Although the secondary response was weaker, it peaked faster, at day 5 versus 15.

TCR cDNA, made by 5'RACE template switching, carried an added universal primer site and UMIs. MiXCR, run by TCRdb on the 5' RACE reads, gives a single entry per CDR3 protein. The sample lists some 560,000 distinct CDR3 sequences, around 16% occurring once. The CDR3 is 14 amino acids. Trimming removed 5 bases from V and 3 bases from J, with 13 bases in between. The V gene's germline CDR1 is SGHTA and CDR2 FQGNSA. A word on this clonotype: Its antigen remains unknown.

V usage is TRBV7-2 and J usage is TRBJ2-5; D is undetermined. The source of this sequence is a man aged 18 to 30 who received the YFV17D yellow fever vaccine. The specimen was PBMCs, collected about 5 days after the first yellow fever vaccination. CDR3 loop: CASSPRAQKETQYF. The CDR3 DNA sequence: TGTGCCAGCAGCCCCCGGGCCCAAAAAGAGACCCAGTACTTC.